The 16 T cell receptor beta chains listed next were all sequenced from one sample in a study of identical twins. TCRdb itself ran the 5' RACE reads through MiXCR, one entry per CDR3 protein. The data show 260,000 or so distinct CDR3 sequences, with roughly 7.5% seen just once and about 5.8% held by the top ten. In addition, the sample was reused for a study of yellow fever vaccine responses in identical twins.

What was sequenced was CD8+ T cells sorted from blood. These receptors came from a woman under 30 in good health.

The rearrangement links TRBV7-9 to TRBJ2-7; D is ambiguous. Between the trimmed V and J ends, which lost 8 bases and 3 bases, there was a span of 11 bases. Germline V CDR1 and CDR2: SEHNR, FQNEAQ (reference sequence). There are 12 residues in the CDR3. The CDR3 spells CASGFPDYEQYF. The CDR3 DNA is TGTGCCAGCGGGTTTCCAGACTACGAGCAGTACTTC. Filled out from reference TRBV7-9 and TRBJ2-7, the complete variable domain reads DTGVSQNPRHKITKRGQNVTFRCDPISEHNRLYWYRQTLGQGPEFLTYFQNEAQLEKSRLLSDRFSAERPKGSFSTLEIQRTEQGDSAMYLCASGFPDYEQYFGPGTRLTVT.

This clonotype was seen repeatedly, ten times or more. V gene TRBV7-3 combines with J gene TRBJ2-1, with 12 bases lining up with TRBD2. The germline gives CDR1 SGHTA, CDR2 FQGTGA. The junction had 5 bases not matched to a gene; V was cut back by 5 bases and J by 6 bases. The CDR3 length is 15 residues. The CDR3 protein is CASSILAGGVNEQFF. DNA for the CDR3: TGTGCCAGCAGCATTCTAGCGGGGGGGGTCAATGAGCAGTTCTTC. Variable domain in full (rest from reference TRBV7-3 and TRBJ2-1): GAGVSQTPSNKVTEKGKYVELRCDPISGHTALYWYRQSLGQGPEFLIYFQGTGAADDSGLPNDRFFAVRPEGSVSTLKIQRTERGDSAVYLCASSILAGGVNEQFFGPGTRLTVL.

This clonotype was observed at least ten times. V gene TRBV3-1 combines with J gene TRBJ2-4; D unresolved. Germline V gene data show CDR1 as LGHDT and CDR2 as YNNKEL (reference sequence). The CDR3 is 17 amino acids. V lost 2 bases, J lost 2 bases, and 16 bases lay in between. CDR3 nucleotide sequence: TGTGCCAGCAGCCAATCATCCCTGGTGACAACCAAAAACATTCAGTACTTC. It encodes CASSQSSLVTTKNIQYF.

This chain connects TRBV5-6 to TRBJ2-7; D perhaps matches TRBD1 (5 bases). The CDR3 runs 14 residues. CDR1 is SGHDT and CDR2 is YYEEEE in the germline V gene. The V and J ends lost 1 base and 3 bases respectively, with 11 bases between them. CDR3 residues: CASSLWQGIYEQYV. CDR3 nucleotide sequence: TGTGCCAGCAGCTTGTGGCAGGGTATCTACGAGCAGTACGTC.

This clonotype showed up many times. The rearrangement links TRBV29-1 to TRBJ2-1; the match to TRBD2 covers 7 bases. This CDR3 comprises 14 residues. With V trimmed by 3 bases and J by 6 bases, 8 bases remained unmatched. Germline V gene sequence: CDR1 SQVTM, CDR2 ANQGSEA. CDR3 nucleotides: TGCAGCGTTGAGCCTAGCGGCAACCCCAATGAGCAGTTCTTC. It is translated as CSVEPSGNPNEQFF.

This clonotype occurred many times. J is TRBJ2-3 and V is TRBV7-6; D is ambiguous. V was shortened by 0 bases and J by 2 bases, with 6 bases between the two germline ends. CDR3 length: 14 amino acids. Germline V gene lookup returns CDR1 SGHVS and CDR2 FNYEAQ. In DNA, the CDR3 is TGTGCCAGCAGCTTAGCGCCGGTCACAGATACGCAGTATTTT. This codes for CASSLAPVTDTQYF.

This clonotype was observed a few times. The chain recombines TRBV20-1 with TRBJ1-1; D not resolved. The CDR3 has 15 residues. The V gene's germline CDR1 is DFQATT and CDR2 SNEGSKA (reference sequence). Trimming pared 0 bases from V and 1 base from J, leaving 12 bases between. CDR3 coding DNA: TGCAGTGCTAGAGATATGGAGGACCAGAACACTGAAGCTTTCTTT. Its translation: CSARDMEDQNTEAFF.

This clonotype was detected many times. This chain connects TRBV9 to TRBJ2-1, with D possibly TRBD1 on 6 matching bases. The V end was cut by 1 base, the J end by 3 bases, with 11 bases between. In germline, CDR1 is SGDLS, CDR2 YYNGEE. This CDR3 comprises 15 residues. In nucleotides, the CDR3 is TGTGCCAGCAGCGTAACTGGACAGAACTACAATGAGCAGTTCTTC. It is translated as CASSVTGQNYNEQFF. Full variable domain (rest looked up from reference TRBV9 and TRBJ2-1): DSGVTQTPKHLITATGQRVTLRCSPRSGDLSVYWYQQSLDQGLQFLIQYYNGEERAKGNILERFSAQQFPDLHSELNLSSLELGDSALYFCASSVTGQNYNEQFFGPGTRLTVL.

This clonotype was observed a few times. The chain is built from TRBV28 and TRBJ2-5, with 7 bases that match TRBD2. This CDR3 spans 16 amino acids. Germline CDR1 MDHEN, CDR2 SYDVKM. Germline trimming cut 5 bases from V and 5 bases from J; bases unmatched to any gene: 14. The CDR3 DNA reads TGTGCCAGCAGTCTCCTTATTGGGCCCGGGGGGGAGACCCAGTACTTC. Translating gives CASSLLIGPGGETQYF.

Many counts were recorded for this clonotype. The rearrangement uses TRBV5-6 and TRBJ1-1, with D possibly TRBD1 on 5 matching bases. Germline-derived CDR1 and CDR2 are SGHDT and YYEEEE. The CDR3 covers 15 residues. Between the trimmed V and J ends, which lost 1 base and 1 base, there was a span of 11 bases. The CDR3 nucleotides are TGTGCCAGCAGCTTGTTGACAGAGCCGAACACTGAAGCTTTCTTT. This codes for CASSLLTEPNTEAFF. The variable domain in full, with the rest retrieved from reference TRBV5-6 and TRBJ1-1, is DAGVTQSPTHLIKTRGQQVTLRCSPKSGHDTVSWYQQALGQGPQFIFQYYEEEERQRGNFPDRFSGHQFPNYSSELNVNALLLGDSALYLCASSLLTEPNTEAFFGQGTRLTVV.

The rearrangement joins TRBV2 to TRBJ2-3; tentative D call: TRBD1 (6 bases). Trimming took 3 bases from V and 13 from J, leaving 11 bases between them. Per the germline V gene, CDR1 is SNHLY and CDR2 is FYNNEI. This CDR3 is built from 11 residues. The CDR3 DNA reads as TGTGCCAGCAGTGATGCTAGACAGGAGTATTTT. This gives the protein CASSDARQEYF.

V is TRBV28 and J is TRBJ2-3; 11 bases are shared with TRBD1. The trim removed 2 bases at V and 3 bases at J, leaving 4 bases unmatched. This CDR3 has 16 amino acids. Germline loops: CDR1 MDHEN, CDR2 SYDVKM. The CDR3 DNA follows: TGTGCCAGCAGTTTACTGGACAGGGGGCAAACAGATACGCAGTATTTT. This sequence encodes CASSLLDRGQTDTQYF.

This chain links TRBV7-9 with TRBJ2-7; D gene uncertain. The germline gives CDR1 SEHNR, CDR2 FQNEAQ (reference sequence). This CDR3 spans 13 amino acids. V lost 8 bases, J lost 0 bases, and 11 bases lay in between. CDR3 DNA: TGTGCCAGCGGCGGACGTTACTCCTACGAGCAGTACTTC. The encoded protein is CASGGRYSYEQYF.

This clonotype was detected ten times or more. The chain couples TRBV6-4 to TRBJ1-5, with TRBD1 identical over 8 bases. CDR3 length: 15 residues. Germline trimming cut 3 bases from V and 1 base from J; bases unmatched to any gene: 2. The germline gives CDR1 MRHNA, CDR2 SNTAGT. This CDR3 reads CASSETGESNQPQHF. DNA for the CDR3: TGTGCCAGCAGTGAGACAGGGGAAAGCAATCAGCCCCAGCATTTT.

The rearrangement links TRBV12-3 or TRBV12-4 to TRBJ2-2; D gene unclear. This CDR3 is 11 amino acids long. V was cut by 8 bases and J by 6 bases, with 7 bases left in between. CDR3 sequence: CASFTPGELFF. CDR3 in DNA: TGTGCCAGCTTTACTCCCGGGGAGCTGTTTTTT.

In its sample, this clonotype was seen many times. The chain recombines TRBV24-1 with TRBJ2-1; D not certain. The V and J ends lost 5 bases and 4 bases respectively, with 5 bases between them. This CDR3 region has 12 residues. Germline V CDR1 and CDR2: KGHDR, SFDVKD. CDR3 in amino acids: CATSVSYNEQFF. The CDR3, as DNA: TGTGCCACCAGTGTGTCGTACAATGAGCAGTTCTTC.